These 30 T cell receptor beta chains were sequenced from one sample in a study of hypomethylating agent response in myelodysplastic syndrome (dated by TCRdb to about 2021). Library preparation used the immunoSEQ multiplex PCR assay. Imported from immuneACCESS, the table was reduced by TCRdb to in-frame sequences with V and J called. These copies leave out some clones; in studies compared against another copy, an unresolved V gene accounts for under half, and the cause of the remainder is not known. The sample data list several thousand clones, and about 81% of these were observed just once. The ten largest clones add up to approximately 14% of the sample. This material consisted of bone marrow, taken before or after starting hypomethylating agent treatment for myelodysplastic syndrome (not recorded which). The receptor set was obtained from a human donor with myelodysplastic syndrome.

The rearrangement joins TRBV10-3 to TRBJ1-1; D not resolved. The germline V gene has CDR1 ENHRY and CDR2 SYGVKD. Trimming pared 7 bases from V and 0 bases from J, leaving 9 bases between. This CDR3 has 13 residues. CDR3 nucleotide sequence: TGTGCCATCACTCTTGGGGTGAACACTGAAGCTTTCTTT. Translated, it gives CAITLGVNTEAFF.

CDR3 protein: CASSVSRSYEQYF. CDR3 in DNA: TGTGCCAGCAGTGTTAGCCGGAGCTACGAGCAGTACTTC. The chain uses TRBV2 and TRBJ2-7; D uncertain. V dropped 4 bases and J dropped 3 bases, with 10 bases sitting between them. Germline assignment: CDR1 SNHLY and CDR2 FYNNEI. The CDR3 has 13 residues.

The genes are TRBV2 and TRBJ2-5; tentatively, D is TRBD1 (5 bases). V shed 3 bases and J shed 2 bases, with 13 bases lying between them. The CDR3 is 15 residues long. Germline V gives CDR1 SNHLY, CDR2 FYNNEI. The CDR3 DNA is TGTGCCAGCAGTGAGGATCACAGGTTACAAGAGACCCAGTACTTC. This translates into CASSEDHRLQETQYF.

This chain joins TRBV5-1 and TRBJ2-7; TRBD1 matches at 9 bases. The V gene's germline CDR1 is SGHRS and CDR2 YFSETQ. The ends lost 3 bases at V and 5 bases at J; junction bases unmatched: 6. This CDR3 has 14 amino acids. The CDR3 loop reads CASSYSRTGDEQYF. The CDR3 bases are TGCGCCAGCAGCTACTCTAGGACAGGGGACGAGCAGTACTTC. The variable domain in full, with the rest retrieved from reference TRBV5-1 and TRBJ2-7, is KAGVTQTPRYLIKTRGQQVTLSCSPISGHRSVSWYQQTPGQGLQFLFEYFSETQRNKGNFPGRFSGRQFSNSRSEMNVSTLELGDSALYLCASSYSRTGDEQYFGPGTRLTVT.

This sequence joins TRBV7-2 and TRBJ1-1; 10 bases agree with TRBD1. Germline V gene sequence: CDR1 SGHTA, CDR2 FQGNSA. V shed 4 bases and J 11 bases; nucleotides not matched to a gene: 7. This CDR3 contains 13 residues. CDR3 DNA sequence: TGTGCCAGCAGCTCCCGACAGGGGGCTAGTGCTTTCTTT. Its protein product is CASSSRQGASAFF.

The V call is TRBV6-5, the J call TRBJ2-5, with 10 bases aligning to TRBD2. Germline V gene sequence: CDR1 MNHEY, CDR2 SVGAGI. The CDR3 consists of 13 residues. CDR3 DNA sequence: TGTGCTTCCTCGTGGCTAGCGGGGGAAGAGCAGTACTTC. It codes for CASSWLAGEEQYF.

This chain uses TRBV10-3 with TRBJ1-2; TRBD1 matches at 7 bases. Germline-derived CDR1 and CDR2 are ENHRY and SYGVKD. The CDR3 sequence is 16 residues long. V shed 7 bases, J shed 2 bases, and the junction held 13 bases outside the gene matches. CDR3 amino acids: CAINTQGDFWNYGYTF. The CDR3 DNA is TGTGCCATCAATACCCAGGGGGATTTTTGGAACTATGGCTACACCTTC.

The chain couples TRBV5-1 to TRBJ1-1; D gene ambiguous. The length of the CDR3 is 12 residues. V was clipped by 2 bases and J by 3 bases, with 5 bases between them. Germline CDR1 is SGHRS and CDR2 is YFSETQ. CDR3 region: CASSLLDTEAFF. The CDR3 DNA follows: TGCGCCAGCAGCTTACTCGACACTGAAGCTTTCTTT.

The chain combines TRBV5-5 with TRBJ1-5; TRBD1 agrees at 7 bases. This CDR3 has 16 amino acids. Germline CDR1 and CDR2: SGHKS and YYEKEE (reference sequence). With 4 bases clipped from V and 3 bases from J, the junction kept 10 bases outside the gene matches. The CDR3 DNA reads as TGTGCCAGCAGCCATGACAGGGTTGGTAACAATCAGCCCCAGCATTTT. Its translation: CASSHDRVGNNQPQHF.

This chain uses TRBV25-1 with TRBJ2-7, with a tentative D call TRBD2 (5 bases). This CDR3 comprises 14 residues. V gave up 2 bases and J gave up 7 bases, with 15 bases separating them. Germline CDR1 and CDR2: MGHDK and SYGVNS. The CDR3 protein is CASSEHSLPGEQYF. The DNA for the CDR3 is TGTGCCAGCAGTGAACACAGCCTCCCGGGGGAGCAGTACTTC.

V gene TRBV6-1 combines with J gene TRBJ2-7; weak D call: TRBD1 (6 bases). Germline V gene lookup returns CDR1 MNHNS and CDR2 SASEGT. V was clipped by 6 bases and J by 3 bases, with 12 bases between them. CDR3 length equals 13 residues. As DNA, the CDR3 is TGTGCCAGCAGCCGGGACAACGGCTACGAGCAGTACTTC. This codes for CASSRDNGYEQYF.

Only one count was recorded for this clone. The rearrangement uses TRBV7-9 and TRBJ2-7; a weak D match, TRBD2 (5 bases). The V gene lost 1 base and the J gene lost 0 bases, with 13 bases spanning the gap. Germline loops: CDR1 SEHNR, CDR2 FQNEAQ (reference sequence). The CDR3 extends over 16 amino acids. CDR3 nucleotide sequence: TGTGCCAGCAGCTTAGACGAGGTTGGAGGCTCCTACGAGCAGTACTTC. Translation: CASSLDEVGGSYEQYF.

This sequence joins TRBV28 and TRBJ2-1; D uncertain. V was trimmed by 5 bases and J by 10 bases, leaving 9 bases between them. The CDR3 sequence is 11 residues long. From germline, CDR1 is MDHEN and CDR2 SYDVKM. CDR3 amino acids: CASSAKWEQFF. In DNA, the CDR3 is TGTGCCAGCAGTGCAAAGTGGGAGCAGTTCTTC. Looking up the rest from reference TRBV28 and TRBJ2-1 gives the full variable domain: DVKVTQSSRYLVKRTGEKVFLECVQDMDHENMFWYRQDPGLGLRLIYFSYDVKMKEKGDIPEGYSVSREKKERFSLILESASTNQTSMYLCASSAKWEQFFGPGTRLTVL.

V is TRBV6-6 and J is TRBJ2-2; D possibly matches TRBD1 or TRBD2 (5 bases each). Between the trimmed V and J ends, which lost 6 bases and 0 bases, there was a span of 8 bases. The CDR3 contains 14 residues. Germline values: CDR1 MNHNY, CDR2 SVGAGI (reference sequence). The CDR3: CASRGTSNTGELFF. The CDR3 bases are TGTGCCAGCAGGGGGACGTCGAACACCGGGGAGCTGTTTTTT.

The chain recombines TRBV10-2 with TRBJ1-1; D remains unclear. This CDR3 region has 13 residues. Trimming stripped 4 bases from V and 0 bases from J, with 6 bases between. The germline gives CDR1 WSHSY, CDR2 SAAADI. The CDR3 protein is CASSVELNTEAFF. CDR3 coding DNA: TGCGCCAGCAGTGTTGAGCTGAACACTGAAGCTTTCTTT.

The V and J genes are TRBV6-5 and TRBJ1-1, with 8 bases identical to TRBD1. The J segment lost 0 bases and the V segment lost 4 bases, leaving 7 bases of the junction unmatched. CDR3 length: 16 amino acids. In germline, CDR1 is MNHEY, CDR2 SVGAGI. The chain's CDR3 is CASSLRPGQVNTEAFF. In DNA form, the CDR3 reads TGTGCCAGCAGTTTACGACCGGGACAGGTGAACACTGAAGCTTTCTTT.

The chain joins TRBV7-2 to TRBJ2-5; TRBD2 matches 8 bases. V was clipped by 5 bases and J by 6 bases; unmatched bases: 5. CDR1 SGHTA and CDR2 FQGNSA come from the germline V gene. CDR3 length: 13 amino acids. Written as DNA, the CDR3 is TGTGCCAGCAGCCCCGGGGGGGGACAGACCCAGTACTTC. Translating it yields CASSPGGGQTQYF.

This chain connects TRBV20-1 to TRBJ1-1; no reliable D call. The V end lost 3 bases, the J end lost 6 bases, and 8 bases lay between the germline ends. There are 11 residues in the CDR3. Germline V gene data show CDR1 as DFQATT and CDR2 as SNEGSKA (reference sequence). The CDR3 protein is CSARAGSEAFF. The DNA for the CDR3 is TGCAGTGCTAGGGCGGGTTCTGAAGCTTTCTTT.

V gene TRBV29-1 combines with J gene TRBJ2-1; the D gene is possibly TRBD1 (5 bases). This CDR3 is 16 amino acids long. The germline V gene has CDR1 SQVTM and CDR2 ANQGSEA. V was trimmed by 6 bases and J by 6 bases, leaving 24 bases between them. The chain's CDR3 is CSVEYTKGRVRNEQFF. CDR3 DNA: TGCAGCGTGGAATATACAAAGGGCAGGGTGCGCAATGAGCAGTTCTTC.

Only one count was recorded for this clone. In nucleotides, the CDR3 is TGCAGCGTTGAAGGATTTGCGGGACAGGGTGTGGGCGGGGAGCTGTTTTTT. As protein: CSVEGFAGQGVGGELFF. V and J are TRBV29-1 and TRBJ2-2; 9 nucleotides line up with TRBD1. Germline V gene lookup returns CDR1 SQVTM and CDR2 ANQGSEA. Trimming removed 1 base from V and 7 bases from J; junction bases left unmatched: 13. This CDR3 is 17 amino acids long.

A few counts support this clone. The V call is TRBV5-5, the J call TRBJ1-6, with TRBD1 identical over 8 bases. V gave up 4 bases and J gave up 7 bases; unmatched junction bases: 7. This CDR3 is 15 amino acids long. CDR1 SGHKS and CDR2 YYEKEE come from the germline V gene (reference sequence). For the CDR3, the DNA is TGTGCCAGCAGCCTTCGGACAGGGCGCAATTCACCCCTCCACTTT. Translated: CASSLRTGRNSPLHF.

J is TRBJ2-2 and V is TRBV9, with TRBD1 as a possible D gene (5 bases). CDR1 is SGDLS, CDR2 YYNGEE, per germline. V lost 0 bases and J lost 7, with 13 bases in between. The CDR3 spans 15 residues. The CDR3 coding sequence is TGTGCCAGCAGCGTAGTATCAGGGCATCGCGGGGAGCTGTTTTTT. Residues: CASSVVSGHRGELFF. The complete variable domain, with remaining parts taken from reference TRBV9 and TRBJ2-2, reads DSGVTQTPKHLITATGQRVTLRCSPRSGDLSVYWYQQSLDQGLQFLIQYYNGEERAKGNILERFSAQQFPDLHSELNLSSLELGDSALYFCASSVVSGHRGELFFGEGSRLTVL.

This rearrangement joins TRBV6-5 to TRBJ1-2; no clear D. The CDR3 contains 13 residues. Per germline, CDR1 MNHEY and CDR2 SVGAGI. V was trimmed by 0 bases and J by 8 bases, leaving 10 bases between them. For the CDR3, the DNA is TGTGCCAGCAGTTACTCACCCGCCCAGGGCTACACCTTC. Translating gives CASSYSPAQGYTF.

CDR3 region: CASSAAGGDYEQYF. CDR3 bases: TGTGCCAGCAGTGCGGCAGGGGGGGACTACGAGCAGTACTTC. The rearrangement joins TRBV7-9 to TRBJ2-7; D might be TRBD1 or TRBD2, each matching 7 bases. The CDR3 extends over 14 amino acids. CDR1 and CDR2 from the germline V gene are SEHNR and FQNEAQ (reference sequence). V lost 6 bases and J 3 bases, leaving 15 bases between the germline ends.

Only a few counts were recorded for this clone. In DNA form, the CDR3 reads TGTGCCAGCAGCTTAGGAGACGGAACTGATAATGAAAAACTGTTTTTT. The encoded protein is CASSLGDGTDNEKLFF. The rearrangement joins TRBV11-2 to TRBJ1-4; D is unclear. V was shortened by 1 base and J by 4 bases, with 13 bases between the two germline ends. The CDR3 is made up of 16 amino acids. Germline V lookup: CDR1 SGHAT, CDR2 FQNNGV.

The chain couples TRBV4-1 to TRBJ2-1; TRBD1 matches 12 bases. CDR3 length: 17 amino acids. The V gene's germline CDR1 is MGHRA and CDR2 YSYEKL. V dropped 4 bases and J dropped 6; count of bases not matched to a gene: 10. CDR3 in DNA: TGCGCCAGCAGCCCTTACTTAGGGGACAGGGGGCTCAATGAGCAGTTCTTC. This codes for CASSPYLGDRGLNEQFF.

V and J are TRBV11-2 and TRBJ1-5, with unresolved D. This CDR3 is built from 13 residues. Germline V lookup: CDR1 SGHAT, CDR2 FQNNGV. V lost 8 bases and J 5 bases, leaving 13 bases between the germline ends. CDR3 coding DNA: TGTGCCAGCGCCCAGGACGGCGATCAGCCCCAGCATTTT. This encodes CASAQDGDQPQHF.

The genes are TRBV5-4 and TRBJ1-4, with D possibly TRBD1 on 5 matching bases. Trimming took off 2 bases at V and 8 bases at J, with 13 bases between the two ends. Germline V gene lookup returns CDR1 SGHNT and CDR2 YYREEE (reference sequence). The length of the CDR3 is 14 residues. The CDR3 region is CASSFGARAEKLFF. CDR3 DNA sequence: TGTGCCAGCAGCTTCGGGGCAAGAGCAGAAAAACTGTTTTTT.

This chain joins TRBV5-1 and TRBJ2-3; 8 positions match TRBD1. V shed 4 bases, J shed 4 bases, and the junction held 8 bases outside the gene matches. CDR1 and CDR2 (germline): SGHRS, YFSETQ. The length of the CDR3 is 15 residues. The CDR3 DNA follows: TGCGCCAGCAGCGCCCGAGACAGGGGACCAGATACGCAGTATTTT. Protein: CASSARDRGPDTQYF.

The rearrangement joins TRBV18 to TRBJ1-2; D is unclear. Between the trimmed V and J ends, which lost 0 bases and 2 bases, there was a span of 7 bases. CDR1 is KGHSH, CDR2 LQKENI, per germline. This CDR3 is built from 14 residues. The CDR3 region has the DNA TGTGCCAGCTCACCACCGCTGAAAAACTATGGCTACACCTTC. It encodes CASSPPLKNYGYTF.